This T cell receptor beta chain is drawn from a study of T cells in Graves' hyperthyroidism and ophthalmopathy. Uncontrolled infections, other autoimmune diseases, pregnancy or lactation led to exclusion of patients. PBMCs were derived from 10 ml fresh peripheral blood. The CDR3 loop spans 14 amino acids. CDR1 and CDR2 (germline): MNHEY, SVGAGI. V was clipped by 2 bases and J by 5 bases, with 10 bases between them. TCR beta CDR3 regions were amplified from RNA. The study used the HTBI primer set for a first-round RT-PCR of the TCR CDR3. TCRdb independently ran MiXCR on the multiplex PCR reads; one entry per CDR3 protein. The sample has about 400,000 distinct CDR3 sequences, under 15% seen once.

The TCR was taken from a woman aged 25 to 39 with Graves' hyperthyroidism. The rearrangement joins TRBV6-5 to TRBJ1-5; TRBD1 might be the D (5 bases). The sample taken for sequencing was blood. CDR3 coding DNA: TGTGCCAGCAGTTACGGCAGGGCGGATCAGCCCCAGCATTTT. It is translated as CASSYGRADQPQHF.